The sequence of this T cell receptor (beta chain) was determined in a study of breast tumors, draining lymph nodes, adjacent tissues. The study's findings and limits: Tumor repertoires ranked between lymph nodes and nontumor tissue in diversity, with V and J gene preferences.

One entry per CDR3 protein, called by TCRdb with MiXCR from the multiplex PCR reads. This sample has around 140,000 distinct CDR3 sequences, with more than 20% found just once. Breast cancer patients provided tissue from their axillary draining lymph nodes. Turning to this clonotype: Its cognate antigen is unknown.

CDR1 ENHRY and CDR2 SYGVKD come from the germline V gene. The CDR3 is 17 amino acids. V lost 2 bases, J lost 6 bases, and 9 bases stayed unmatched. This TCR came from a female donor with breast cancer. Some clones in this sample may be carry-over from other donors' samples. The chain joins TRBV10-3 to TRBJ2-2, with 10 positions matching TRBD2. The sequenced sample was axillary lymph node tissue. The CDR3 loop is CAISEASGSPGAGELFF. The CDR3 DNA sequence: TGTGCCATCAGTGAGGCTAGCGGGAGCCCCGGGGCCGGGGAGCTGTTTTTT.